The source of this TCR beta chain is a study of technical replicates of blood from several donors. The count of this clone is one. Other DNA sequences in this sample translate to the same CDR3. The V and J ends lost 5 bases and 2 bases respectively, with 9 bases between them. CDR3 length equals 13 residues. Germline CDR1 SGHTA, CDR2 FQGNSA. Measured with immunoSEQ multiplex PCR; TCRdb has only the in-frame clones, and not every one. The sample carries 55,000 to 75,000 clones, around 92% recorded once. The origin of this receptor is a human donor in good health. Some clones in this sample may be carry-over from other donors' samples. The V gene is TRBV7-2, the J gene TRBJ2-5, with D uncertain. Sequencing was done on a sample of PBMCs. CDR3 in amino acids: CASSRSGQETQYF. The DNA of the CDR3 is TGTGCCAGCAGCCGATCAGGTCAAGAGACCCAGTACTTC.